The source of this T cell receptor beta chain is a study of cytomegalovirus exposure and HLA in healthy donors. Points from the study as a whole: Rarity held for most TCR sequences, but there were some public TCRs that occurred in many donors. In vitro work confirmed that three CMV-associated chains recognize CMV antigens. TCR beta chains numbering some 160 were designated cytomegalovirus-associated.

The validation cohort, a group of around 130 subjects, included the donors and was separate from the roughly 620-subject first cohort. About this clone: Its matching antigen is unknown.

TCRdb's table, derived via immunoSEQ multiplex PCR, lists solely in-frame clones and lacks some. The table includes over 150,000 clones, roughly 89% detected once. The TCR comes from a woman under 30 in good health and CMV-seropositive. Specimen: PBMCs.

The DNA for the CDR3 is TGTGCCAGCAGTGCAACGTCCGTGCGTGAGCAGTACTTC. It encodes CASSATSVREQYF. V is TRBV28 and J is TRBJ2-7; D is unresolved. This CDR3 is 13 amino acids long. Per germline, CDR1 MDHEN and CDR2 SYDVKM. V lost 5 bases, J lost 7 bases, and 15 bases lay in between.